This T cell receptor (beta chain) was captured in a study of T-cell reconstitution after alpha-beta-depleted transplantation in children. A library of TCRbeta sequences, prepared with unique molecular identifiers, was generated. MiXCR, run by TCRdb on the PCR reads, gives a single entry per CDR3 protein. The data contain about 440,000 distinct CDR3 sequences, around 46% of them singletons. Many counts were recorded for this clonotype. Trimming took 6 bases from V and 8 from J; bases not matched to a gene: 5. CDR1 and CDR2 (germline): SQVTM, ANQGSEA. This CDR3 has 13 residues. The specimen comprised PBMCs, sampled before TCRalphabeta/CD19-depleted stem cell transplant. The sequence came from a girl aged 2-10 years with aplastic anemia, due to receive a stem cell transplant. The rearrangement links TRBV29-1 to TRBJ1-4; 11 positions match TRBD1. DNA of the CDR3: TGCAGCGTCCCGGGGACAGGGGGGGAAAAACTGTTTTTT. Protein product: CSVPGTGGEKLFF.